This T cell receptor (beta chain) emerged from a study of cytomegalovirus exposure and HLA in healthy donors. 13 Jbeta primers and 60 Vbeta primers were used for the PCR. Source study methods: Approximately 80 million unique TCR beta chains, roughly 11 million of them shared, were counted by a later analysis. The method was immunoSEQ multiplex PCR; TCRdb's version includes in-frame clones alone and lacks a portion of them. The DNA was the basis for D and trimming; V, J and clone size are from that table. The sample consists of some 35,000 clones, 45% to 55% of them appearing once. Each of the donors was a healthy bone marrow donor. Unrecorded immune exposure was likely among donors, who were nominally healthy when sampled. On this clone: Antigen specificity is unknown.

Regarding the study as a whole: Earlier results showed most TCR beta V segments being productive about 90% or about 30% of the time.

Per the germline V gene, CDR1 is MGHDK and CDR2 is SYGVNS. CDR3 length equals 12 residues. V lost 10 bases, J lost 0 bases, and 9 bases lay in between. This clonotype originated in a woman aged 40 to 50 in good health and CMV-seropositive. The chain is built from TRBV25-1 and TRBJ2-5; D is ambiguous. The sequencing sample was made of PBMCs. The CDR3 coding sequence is TGTGCCACACGACACGACCAAGAGACCCAGTACTTC. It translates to CATRHDQETQYF.